The clone carrying this TCR beta chain was seen a handful of times. What it recognizes is unknown. The data are from a study of PD-1 blockade in classical Hodgkin lymphoma. Background on the study: Nivolumab dosed at 3 mg/kg went to patients intravenously every 2 weeks.

Time point here: cycle 4 day 1 (C4D1), after more than five weeks of nivolumab. Brentuximab vedotin exposure varied, and every patient relapsed after autologous stem cell transplantation. Complete response, partial response or progressive disease constituted the best response categories observed. CDR1 is MNHEY, CDR2 SVGAGI, per germline. The CDR3 length is 14 residues. The V end was cut by 6 bases, the J end by 7 bases, with 18 bases between. The data were produced by immunoSEQ multiplex PCR, yet TCRdb's version contains in-frame clones alone and is incomplete. Among roughly 86,000 clones listed, nearly 85% were seen once. General study points: According to reports, newly diagnosed patients had lower baseline TCR diversity than healthy donors, and relapsed/refractory patients had lower baseline TCR diversity still. Researchers reported that CD4+ TCR diversity, though not CD8+, rose significantly by C4D1.

This material consisted of peripheral blood mononuclear cells (PBMCs), taken before the fourth cycle of nivolumab. The TCR comes from a human donor with classical Hodgkin lymphoma. This chain connects TRBV6-5 to TRBJ1-1, with a tentative D call TRBD1 (5 bases). The CDR3 DNA reads TGTGCCAGCAGCCCCCCGGGGGTTTATAATGAAGCTTTCTTT. Its translation is CASSPPGVYNEAFF.